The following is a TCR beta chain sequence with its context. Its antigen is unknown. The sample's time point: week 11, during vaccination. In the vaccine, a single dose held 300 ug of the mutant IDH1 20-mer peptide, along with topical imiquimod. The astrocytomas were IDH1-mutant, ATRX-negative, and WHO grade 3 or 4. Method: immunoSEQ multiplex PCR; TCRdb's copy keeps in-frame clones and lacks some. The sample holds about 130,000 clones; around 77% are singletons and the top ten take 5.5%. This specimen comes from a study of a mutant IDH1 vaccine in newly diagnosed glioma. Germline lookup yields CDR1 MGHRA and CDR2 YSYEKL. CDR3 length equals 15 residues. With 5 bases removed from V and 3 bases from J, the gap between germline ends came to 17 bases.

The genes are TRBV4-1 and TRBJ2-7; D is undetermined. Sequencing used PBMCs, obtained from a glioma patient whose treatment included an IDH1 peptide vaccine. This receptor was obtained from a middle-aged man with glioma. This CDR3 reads CASSVRLTGGYEQYF. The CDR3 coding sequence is TGCGCCAGCAGCGTTAGGCTTACGGGCGGCTACGAGCAGTACTTC.